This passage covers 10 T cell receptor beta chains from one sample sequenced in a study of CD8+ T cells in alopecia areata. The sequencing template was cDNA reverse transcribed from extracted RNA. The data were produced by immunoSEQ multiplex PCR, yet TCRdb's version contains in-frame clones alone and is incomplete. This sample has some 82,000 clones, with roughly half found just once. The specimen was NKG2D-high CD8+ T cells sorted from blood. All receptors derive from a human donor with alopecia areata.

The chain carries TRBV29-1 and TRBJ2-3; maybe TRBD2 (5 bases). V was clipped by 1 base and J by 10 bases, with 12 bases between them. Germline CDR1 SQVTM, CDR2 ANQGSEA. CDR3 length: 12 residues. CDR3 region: CSVEAEDHPQYF. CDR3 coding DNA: TGCAGCGTTGAAGCGGAGGACCACCCGCAGTATTTT.

The CDR3 loop is CASTIDRGWQPQHF. The CDR3 bases are TGTGCCAGCACTATCGACAGGGGTTGGCAGCCCCAGCATTTT. V gene TRBV13 combines with J gene TRBJ1-5; TRBD1 aligns across 8 bases. The junction had 9 bases not matched to a gene; V was cut back by 7 bases and J by 7 bases. The CDR3 spans 14 residues. CDR1 PRHDT and CDR2 FYEKMQ come from the germline V gene (reference sequence).

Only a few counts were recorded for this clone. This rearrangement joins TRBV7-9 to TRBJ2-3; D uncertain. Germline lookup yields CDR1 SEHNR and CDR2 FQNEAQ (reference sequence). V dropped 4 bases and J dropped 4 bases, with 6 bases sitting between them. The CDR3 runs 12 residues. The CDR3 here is CASSSRPDTQYF. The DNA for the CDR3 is TGTGCCAGCAGCTCGCGACCAGATACGCAGTATTTT.

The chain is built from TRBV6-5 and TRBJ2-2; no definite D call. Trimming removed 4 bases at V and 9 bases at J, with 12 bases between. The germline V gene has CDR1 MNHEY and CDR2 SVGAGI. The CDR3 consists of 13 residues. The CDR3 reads CASSLMGGRELFF. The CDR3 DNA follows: TGTGCCAGCAGTTTAATGGGCGGCCGGGAGCTGTTTTTT.

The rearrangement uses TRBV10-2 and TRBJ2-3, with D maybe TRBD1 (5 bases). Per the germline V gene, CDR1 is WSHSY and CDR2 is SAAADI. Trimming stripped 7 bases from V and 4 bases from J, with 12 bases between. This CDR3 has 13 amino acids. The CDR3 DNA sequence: TGCGCCAGCACCCCGGACACCCCAGATACGCAGTATTTT. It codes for CASTPDTPDTQYF.

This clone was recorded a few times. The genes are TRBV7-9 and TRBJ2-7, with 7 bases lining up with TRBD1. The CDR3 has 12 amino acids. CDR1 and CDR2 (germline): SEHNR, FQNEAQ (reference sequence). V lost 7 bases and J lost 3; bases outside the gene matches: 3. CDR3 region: CASTRDSYEQYF. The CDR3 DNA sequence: TGTGCCAGCACCCGGGACAGCTACGAGCAGTACTTC.

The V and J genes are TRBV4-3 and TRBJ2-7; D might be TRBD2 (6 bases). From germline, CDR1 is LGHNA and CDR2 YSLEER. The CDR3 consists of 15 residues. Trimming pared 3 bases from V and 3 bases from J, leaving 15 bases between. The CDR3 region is CASSQKGLTFYEQYF. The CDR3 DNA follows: TGCGCCAGCAGCCAGAAGGGACTTACTTTCTACGAGCAGTACTTC.

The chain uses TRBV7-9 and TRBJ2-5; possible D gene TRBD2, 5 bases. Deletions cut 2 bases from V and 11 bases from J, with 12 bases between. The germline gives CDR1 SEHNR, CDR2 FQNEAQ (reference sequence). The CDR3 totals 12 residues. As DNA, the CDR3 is TGTGCCAGCAGCTTAAGCGGCTGGGAGCAGTACTTC. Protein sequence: CASSLSGWEQYF.

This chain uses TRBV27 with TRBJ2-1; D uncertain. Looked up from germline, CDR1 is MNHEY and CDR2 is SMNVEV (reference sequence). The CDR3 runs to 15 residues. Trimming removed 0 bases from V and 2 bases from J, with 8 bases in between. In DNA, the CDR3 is TGTGCCAGCAGTTTATCGGGCCGTCCCTACAATGAGCAGTTCTTC. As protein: CASSLSGRPYNEQFF.

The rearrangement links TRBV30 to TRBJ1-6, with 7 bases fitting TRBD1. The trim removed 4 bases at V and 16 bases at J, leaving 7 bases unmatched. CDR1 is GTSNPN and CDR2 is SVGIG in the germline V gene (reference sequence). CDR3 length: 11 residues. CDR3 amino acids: CAWKLGQILHF. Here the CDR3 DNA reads TGTGCCTGGAAACTGGGACAGATTCTCCACTTT. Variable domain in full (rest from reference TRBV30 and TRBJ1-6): SQTIHQWPATLVQPVGSPLSLECTVEGTSNPNLYWYRQAAGRGLQLLFYSVGIGQISSEVPQNLSASRPQDRQFILSSKKLLLSDSGFYLCAWKLGQILHFGNGTRLTVT.